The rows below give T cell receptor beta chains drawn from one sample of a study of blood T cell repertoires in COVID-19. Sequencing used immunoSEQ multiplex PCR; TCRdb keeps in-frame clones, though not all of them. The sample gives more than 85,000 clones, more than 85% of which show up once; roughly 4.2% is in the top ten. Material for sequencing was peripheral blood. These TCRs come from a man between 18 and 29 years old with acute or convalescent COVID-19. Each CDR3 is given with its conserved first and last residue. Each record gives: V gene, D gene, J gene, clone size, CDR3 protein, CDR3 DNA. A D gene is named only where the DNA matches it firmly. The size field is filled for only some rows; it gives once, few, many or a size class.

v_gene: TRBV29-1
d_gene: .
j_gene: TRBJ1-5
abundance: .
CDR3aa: CSVVVGAQDQPQHF
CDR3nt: TGCAGCGTTGTAGTGGGGGCGCAGGATCAGCCCCAGCATTTT

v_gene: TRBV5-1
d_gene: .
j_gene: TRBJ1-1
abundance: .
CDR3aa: CASSLIPGMNTEAFF
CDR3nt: TGCGCCAGCAGCTTGATCCCAGGCATGAACACTGAAGCTTTCTTT

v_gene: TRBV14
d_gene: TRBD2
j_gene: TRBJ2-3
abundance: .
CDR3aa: CASSQGPSGGGTDTQYF
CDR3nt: TGTGCCAGCAGCCAAGGGCCTAGCGGGGGGGGCACAGATACGCAGTATTTT

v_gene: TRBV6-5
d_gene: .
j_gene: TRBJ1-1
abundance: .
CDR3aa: CASGPLGTLNTEAFF
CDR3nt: TGTGCCAGCGGCCCCCTTGGGACACTAAACACTGAAGCTTTCTTT

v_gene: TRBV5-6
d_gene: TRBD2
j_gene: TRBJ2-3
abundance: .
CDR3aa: CASSPLTSATDTQYF
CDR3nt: TGTGCCAGCAGCCCATTGACTAGCGCCACAGATACGCAGTATTTT

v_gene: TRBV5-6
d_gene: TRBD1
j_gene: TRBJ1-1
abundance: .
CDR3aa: CASSPPPTGPHTEAFF
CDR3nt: TGTGCCAGCAGCCCCCCCCCGACAGGGCCCCACACTGAAGCTTTCTTT

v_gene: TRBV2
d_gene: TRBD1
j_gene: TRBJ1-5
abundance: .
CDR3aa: CASSLPGQGLNQPQHF
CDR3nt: TGTGCCAGCAGCCTTCCGGGACAGGGCCTCAATCAGCCCCAGCATTTT

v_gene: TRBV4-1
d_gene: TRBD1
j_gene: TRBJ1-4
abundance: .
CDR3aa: CASSQGPTGGGEKLFF
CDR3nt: TGCGCCAGCAGCCAAGGTCCCACAGGGGGCGGTGAAAAACTGTTTTTT

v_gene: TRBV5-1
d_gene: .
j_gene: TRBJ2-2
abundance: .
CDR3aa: CASSLDAGNPGELFF
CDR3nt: TGCGCCAGCAGCTTGGATGCAGGGAATCCCGGGGAGCTGTTTTTT

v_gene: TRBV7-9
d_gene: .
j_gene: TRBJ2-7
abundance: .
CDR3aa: CASSRDNPYEQYF
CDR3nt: TGTGCCAGCAGCCGGGACAACCCCTACGAGCAGTACTTC

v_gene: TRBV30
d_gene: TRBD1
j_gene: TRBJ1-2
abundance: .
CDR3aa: CAWSPGQDYGYTF
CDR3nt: TGTGCCTGGAGCCCTGGACAGGACTATGGCTACACCTTC

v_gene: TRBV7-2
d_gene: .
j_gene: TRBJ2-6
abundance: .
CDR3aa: CASSLLVSGANVLTF
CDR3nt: TGTGCCAGCAGCTTGCTAGTCTCTGGGGCCAACGTCCTGACTTTC

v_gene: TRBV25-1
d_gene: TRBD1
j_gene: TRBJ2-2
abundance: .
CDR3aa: CATAGQGNTGELFF
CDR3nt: TGTGCCACCGCGGGACAGGGGAACACCGGGGAGCTGTTTTTT

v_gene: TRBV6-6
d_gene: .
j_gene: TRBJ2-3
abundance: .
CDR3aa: CASRKPGQQGTDTQYF
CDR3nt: TGTGCCAGCAGAAAACCCGGGCAACAGGGCACAGATACGCAGTATTTT

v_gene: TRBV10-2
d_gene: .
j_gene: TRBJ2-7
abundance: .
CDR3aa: CASSERSYEQYF
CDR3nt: TGCGCCAGCAGTGAACGGTCCTACGAGCAGTACTTC

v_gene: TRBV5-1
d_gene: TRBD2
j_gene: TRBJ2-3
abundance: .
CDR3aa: CASSDEGTSGRDPTDTQYF
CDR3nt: TGCGCCAGCAGCGACGAAGGGACTAGCGGGAGGGATCCCACAGATACGCAGTATTTT

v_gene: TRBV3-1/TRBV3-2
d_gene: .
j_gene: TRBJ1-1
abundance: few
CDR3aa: CASSQEFPNQGFVTEAFF
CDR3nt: TGTGCCAGCAGCCAAGAATTCCCTAACCAGGGGTTTGTTACTGAAGCTTTCTTT

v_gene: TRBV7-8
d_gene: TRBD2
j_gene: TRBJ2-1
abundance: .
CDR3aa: CASSLETSGIYNEQFF
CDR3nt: TGTGCCAGCAGCTTAGAGACTAGCGGAATATACAATGAGCAGTTCTTC